This record looks at one TCR beta chain sequence and its context. Only in-frame clones appear in the TCRdb table, and some are missing; sequencing was by immunoSEQ multiplex PCR. The sample includes around 300,000 clones, around 89% of them seen just once. This specimen belongs to a study of cytomegalovirus exposure and HLA in healthy donors. Overall study context: The same platform was used for the 120 validation repertoires and the approximately 670 first-cohort repertoires, a later analysis reported.

The CDR3 length is 14 residues. Trimming removed 3 bases from V and 5 bases from J; junction bases left unmatched: 4. The germline V gene has CDR1 SGDLS and CDR2 YYNGEE. Sequences were obtained from PBMCs. This chain links TRBV9 with TRBJ2-5, with TRBD1 identical over 10 bases. The receptor was derived from a woman between 18 and 30 years old in good health and CMV-seronegative. CDR3 amino acids: CASSADRGRETQYF. In nucleotides, the CDR3 is TGTGCCAGCAGCGCCGACAGGGGGCGGGAGACCCAGTACTTC.